This TCR beta chain was retrieved from a study of T cells in Graves' hyperthyroidism and ophthalmopathy. The study's findings and limits: The blood repertoire included most of the expanded thyroid clonotypes above 0.001.

The TCR beta CDR3 regions underwent amplification using RNA transcripts as the source. Initially, a first-round RT-PCR of the TCR CDR3 employed the HTBI primer set. TCRdb called the multiplex PCR reads again in MiXCR, with one record for every CDR3 protein. The top ten clones hold around 17% of a sample with around 480,000 distinct CDR3 sequences, roughly an eighth of them seen once. Used for diagnoses were clinical symptoms, serum thyroxine and TRAb, thyroid ultrasound and orbital computed tomography. Out of approximately 10 ml of fresh peripheral blood came the PBMCs. This clonotype was recorded many times. Its target is unknown. Specimen: blood. This receptor was identified in a woman under 30 with Graves' hyperthyroidism.

Here the CDR3 DNA reads TGTGCCAGCAGCTTAGTTACAGGGAGCGGGGCTAATGAGCAGTTCTTC. Its protein is CASSLVTGSGANEQFF. The rearrangement links TRBV11-3 to TRBJ2-1, with D tentatively TRBD2 (7 bases). CDR1 is SGHNT and CDR2 is YENEEA in the germline V gene. This CDR3 is 16 amino acids long. Trimming took 1 base from V and 7 from J, leaving 17 bases between them. The entire variable domain, with the rest obtained from reference TRBV11-3 and TRBJ2-1, is as follows: EAGVVQSPRYKIIEKKQPVAFWCNPISGHNTLYWYLQNLGQGPELLIRYENEEAVDDSQLPKDRFSAERLKGVDSTLKIQPAELGDSAVYLCASSLVTGSGANEQFFGPGTRLTVL.